This record concerns one T cell receptor (beta chain) sequence. The antigen is undetermined. Whole-study findings and limits: Tumor memory CD4+ T cell TCR gene usage was found to cluster with blood and lymph node memory CD4+ cells and with lymph node naive CD4+ cells. Tumor-infiltrating Treg TCR alpha and beta sequences overlapped most with tumor naive CD4+ T cells, then blood naive.

CDR3 length: 17 residues. The J segment lost 6 bases and the V segment lost 5 bases, leaving 15 bases of the junction unmatched. Germline lookup yields CDR1 MGHRA and CDR2 YSYEKL. Full-length variable regions came from constant-region reverse primers plus semi-nested Nested Universal Primer A PCR. One entry per CDR3 protein results from TCRdb running MiXCR on the 5' RACE reads. The sample contains several thousand distinct CDR3 sequences, more than 50% of which appear only once. This receptor was taken from a female donor with breast cancer. V and J are TRBV4-1 and TRBJ2-1; TRBD2 matches 8 bases. The specimen was tumor-infiltrating memory CD4+ T cells sorted from the breast tumor. Subset here: memory CD4+ T cells, CD4+CD45RO+CD25-. CDR3 nucleotide sequence: TGCGCCAGCAGCAGGGGGGGATTAGCGGGGTTGGGCAATGAGCAGTTCTTC. This translates into CASSRGGLAGLGNEQFF.